Listed here is a single T cell receptor beta chain. This CDR3 contains 13 residues. Between the trimmed V and J ends, which lost 7 bases and 6 bases, there was a span of 15 bases. Per the germline V gene, CDR1 is MNHNS and CDR2 is SASEGT. These data come from a study of blood T cell repertoires in COVID-19. Sequencing used immunoSEQ multiplex PCR; TCRdb keeps in-frame clones, though not all of them. The data show around 480,000 clones, approximately 88% seen once. J is TRBJ1-1 and V is TRBV6-1; TRBD1 might be the D (6 bases). The TCR originated in a woman between 50 and 59 years old with COVID-19, enrolled during active disease. Sequencing input: peripheral blood. CDR3 residues: CASIHQGLPEAFF. In DNA form, the CDR3 reads TGTGCCAGCATCCACCAGGGGCTCCCTGAAGCTTTCTTT.